The rows below give T cell receptor beta chains drawn from one sample of a study of T-cell memory formation after mild COVID-19. One entry per CDR3 protein, called by TCRdb with MiXCR from the 5' RACE reads. Altogether a few hundred thousand distinct CDR3 sequences are present, 28% being singletons, with the ten largest covering 13%. Input material: PBMCs or a T cell subset sorted from them (not recorded which). The receptors derive from an adult woman who had mild COVID-19 (a few samples of this study predate the infection). Cell type and time point are not known. CDR3s leave out the opening cysteine and the closing phenylalanine or tryptophan. The D gene is left open where the match is weak.

v_call,d_call,cdr3_aa
TRBV5-1,.,ASSLVSGPQETQY
TRBV9,.,ASTRTEDTQY
TRBV6-2/TRBV6-3,TRBD2,ASRDPSGSSYEQY
TRBV6-6,TRBD2,ASTPRLAAAYEQY
TRBV2,TRBD1,ASSGQGAVYGYT
TRBV9,TRBD1,ASSVDRGYPGELF
TRBV5-6,TRBD2,ASSSSGRGTYEQY
TRBV5-6,.,ASSLFNTAALSVYEQY
TRBV5-5,.,ASSLGSLGLYQETQY
TRBV19,.,ASSIAPSSYEQY
TRBV7-8,.,ASSSRSADTQY
TRBV24-1,TRBD1,ATSLTGGTDTQY
TRBV7-9,TRBD1,ASSLDRVNGELF
TRBV7-6,.,ASSPGGLYNEQF
TRBV7-9,.,ASSSLGGVEEQF
TRBV7-6,TRBD2,ASSLTPPLAGGRDTQY